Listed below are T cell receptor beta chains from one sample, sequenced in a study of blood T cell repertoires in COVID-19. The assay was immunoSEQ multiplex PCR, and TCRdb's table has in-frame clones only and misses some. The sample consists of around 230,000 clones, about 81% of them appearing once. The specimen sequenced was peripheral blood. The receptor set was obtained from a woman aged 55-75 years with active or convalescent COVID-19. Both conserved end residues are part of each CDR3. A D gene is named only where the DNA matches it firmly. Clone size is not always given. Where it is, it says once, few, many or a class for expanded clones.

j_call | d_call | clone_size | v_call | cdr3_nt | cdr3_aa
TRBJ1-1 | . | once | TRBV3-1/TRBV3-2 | TGTGCCAGCAGCCAAGAGTTTGAGGACACTGAAGCTTTCTTT | CASSQEFEDTEAFF
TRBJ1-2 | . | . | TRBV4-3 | TGCGCCAGCAGCCAAGATACAGGGTGGGGTGGCTACACCTTC | CASSQDTGWGGYTF
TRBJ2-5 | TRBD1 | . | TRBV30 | TGTGCCTGGGCGACAGGGATGGTGACCCAGTACTTC | CAWATGMVTQYF
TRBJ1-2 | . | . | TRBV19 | TGTGCCAGTAGTACCCCCTCTCCCCGCTATGGCTACACCTTC | CASSTPSPRYGYTF
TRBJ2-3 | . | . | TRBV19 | TGTGCCAGTAGGTCGGGACTTCTCACAGATACGCAGTATTTT | CASRSGLLTDTQYF
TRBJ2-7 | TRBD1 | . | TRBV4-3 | TGCGCCAGCAGCCAAGACGGACGCAGGGGGATTGGCGCCTACGAGCAGTACTTC | CASSQDGRRGIGAYEQYF
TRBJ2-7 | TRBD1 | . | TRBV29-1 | TGCAGCGTTGAAGTAGGGACAGGAAAGCAGTACTTC | CSVEVGTGKQYF
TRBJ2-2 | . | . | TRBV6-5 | TGTGCCAGCAGTTCCGCCACAGGGAGGGTTCGACGGGAGCTGTTTTTT | CASSSATGRVRRELFF
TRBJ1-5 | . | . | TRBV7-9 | TGTGCCAGCAGCTTAGAATTAGACAGTCACAATCAGCCCCAGCATTTT | CASSLELDSHNQPQHF
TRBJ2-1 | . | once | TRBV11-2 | TGTGCCAGCAGCTTATATTTCAGGGACAATGAGCAGTTCTTC | CASSLYFRDNEQFF
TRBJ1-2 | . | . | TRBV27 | TGTGCCAGCAGTCCTTTCGGGCCAGTGGGGGGCTATGGCTACACCTTC | CASSPFGPVGGYGYTF
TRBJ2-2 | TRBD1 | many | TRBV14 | TGTGCCAGCAGCCGACGACAGGGTGGGGGAGCCGGGGAGCTGTTTTTT | CASSRRQGGGAGELFF
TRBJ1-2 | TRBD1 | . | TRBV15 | TGTGCCACCAGCAGAGCCCTAGGGGGGACAGCTACTTTTTATGGCTACACCTTC | CATSRALGGTATFYGYTF
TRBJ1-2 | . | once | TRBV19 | TGTGCCAGTAGTATAGGCCAGGGAATGGCGTACTATGGCTACACCTTC | CASSIGQGMAYYGYTF
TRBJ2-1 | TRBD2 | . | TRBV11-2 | TGTGCCAGCAGCTCGACTAGCGGAACCTACAATGAGCAGTTCTTC | CASSSTSGTYNEQFF
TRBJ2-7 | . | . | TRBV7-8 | TGTGCCAGCAGCAGGACTAACCCCGGTGAGCAGTACTTC | CASSRTNPGEQYF
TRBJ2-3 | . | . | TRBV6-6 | TGTGCCAGCAGTTACCACTATCCTAGCACAGATACGCAGTATTTT | CASSYHYPSTDTQYF
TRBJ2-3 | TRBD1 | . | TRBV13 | TGTGCCAGCAGCGTAGTGACAGGGTATCTCGCAGATACGCAGTATTTT | CASSVVTGYLADTQYF
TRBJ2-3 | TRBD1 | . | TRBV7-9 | TGTGCCAGCAGCAACAGGGGGCCAGATACGCAGTATTTT | CASSNRGPDTQYF
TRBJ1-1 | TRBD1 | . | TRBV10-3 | TGTGCCATCAGATCCGGGACAGGGACTGAAGCTTTCTTT | CAIRSGTGTEAFF
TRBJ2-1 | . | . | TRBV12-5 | TGTGCTAGTGGTTTGGTAACTGAAAATGAACAGTTCTTC | CASGLVTENEQFF
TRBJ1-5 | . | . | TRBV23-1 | TGCGCCAGCAGTCGGGACCAACAGGGAAATCAGCCCCAGCATTTT | CASSRDQQGNQPQHF
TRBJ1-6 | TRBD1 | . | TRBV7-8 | TGTGCCAGCAGCTTAGCGAGACAGGGGTCACCCCTCCACTTT | CASSLARQGSPLHF
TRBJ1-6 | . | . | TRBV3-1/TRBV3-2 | TGTGCCAGCAGCCAAGGTATCGGGGATAATAATTCACCCCTCCACTTT | CASSQGIGDNNSPLHF
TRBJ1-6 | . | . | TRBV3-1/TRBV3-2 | TGTGCCAGCAGCCAAGGATGGCGCGGAGGAAAAGATTCACCCCTCCACTTT | CASSQGWRGGKDSPLHF
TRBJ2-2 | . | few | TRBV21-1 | TGTGCCAGCACCCTCGAGTTTCAGGAGCTGTTTTTT | CASTLEFQELFF
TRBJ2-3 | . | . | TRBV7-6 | TGTGCCAGCAGCGGGGGGAGCACAGATACGCAGTATTTT | CASSGGSTDTQYF
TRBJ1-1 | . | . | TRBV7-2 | TGTGCCAGCAGCGGTAGACAGTCGAGGAACACTGAAGCTTTCTTT | CASSGRQSRNTEAFF
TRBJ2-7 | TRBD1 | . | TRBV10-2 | TGCGCCAGCACCACACCCGGGACAGGGAACGAGCAGTACTTC | CASTTPGTGNEQYF
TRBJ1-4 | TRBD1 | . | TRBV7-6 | TGTGCCAGCAGCTTAATCGACAGGGGAGGTGAAAAACTGTTTTTT | CASSLIDRGGEKLFF
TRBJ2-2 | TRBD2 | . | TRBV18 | TGTGCCAGCTCAGAGGGACTAGCGACGAACACCGGGGAGCTGTTTTTT | CASSEGLATNTGELFF
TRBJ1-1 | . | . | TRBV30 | TGTGCCTGGAGTGTACAGGGAGACACTGAAGCTTTCTTT | CAWSVQGDTEAFF
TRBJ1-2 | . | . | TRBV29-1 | TGCAGCGTTGAAGATCGGTCCGGGAGCTATGGCTACACCTTC | CSVEDRSGSYGYTF
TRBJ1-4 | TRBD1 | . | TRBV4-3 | TGCGCCAGCAGCCAGGACAGGGGGCAAATAGGAAAACTGTTTTTT | CASSQDRGQIGKLFF
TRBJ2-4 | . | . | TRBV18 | TGTGCCAGCTCACCTACCCAGGACACCGTGGGAAACATTCAGTACTTC | CASSPTQDTVGNIQYF
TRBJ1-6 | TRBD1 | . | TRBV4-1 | TGCGCCAGCAGCCAAGAGGGCCAGGGGGCGTCCTATAATTCACCCCTCCACTTT | CASSQEGQGASYNSPLHF
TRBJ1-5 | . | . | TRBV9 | TGTGCCAGCAGCGTCGGACAGAGCAATCAGCCCCAGCATTTT | CASSVGQSNQPQHF
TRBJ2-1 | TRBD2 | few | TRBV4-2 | TGTGCCAGCAGCCAAGATCAAGCGGGGGGCTACAATGAGCAGTTCTTC | CASSQDQAGGYNEQFF
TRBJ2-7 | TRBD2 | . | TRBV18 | TGTGCCAGCTCACCTCCTAGCGGGGGGATCTCCTACGAGCAGTACTTC | CASSPPSGGISYEQYF
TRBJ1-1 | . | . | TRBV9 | TGTGCCAGCAGCGTAGTGGGGGGGAACACTGAAGCTTTCTTT | CASSVVGGNTEAFF
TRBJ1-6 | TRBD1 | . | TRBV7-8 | TGTGCCAGCAGGCGGGACAGGACCTCCTATAATTCACCCCTCCACTTT | CASRRDRTSYNSPLHF
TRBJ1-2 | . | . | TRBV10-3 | TGTGCCATCTCACAGTCCCAAGAATATGGCTACACCTTC | CAISQSQEYGYTF
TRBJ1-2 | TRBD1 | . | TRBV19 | TGTGCCAGTAGATGGACAGGGGTAGTAGGTGGCTACACCTTC | CASRWTGVVGGYTF
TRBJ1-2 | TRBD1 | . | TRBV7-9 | TGTGCCAGCAGCTCGCCCCCACAGGGGACCCCTAACTATGGCTACACCTTC | CASSSPPQGTPNYGYTF
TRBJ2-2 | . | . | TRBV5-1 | TGCGCCAGCAGCTTGGGGCAGGTATCCGGGGAGCTGTTTTTT | CASSLGQVSGELFF
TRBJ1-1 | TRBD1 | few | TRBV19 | TGTGCCACTCATAAAGGACAGGGCCGCTTGAACACTGAAGCTTTCTTT | CATHKGQGRLNTEAFF
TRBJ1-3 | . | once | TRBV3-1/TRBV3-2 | TGTGCCAGCAGCCCAAGAGCGGGGGTTCTTTTCTCTGGAAACACCATATATTTT | CASSPRAGVLFSGNTIYF
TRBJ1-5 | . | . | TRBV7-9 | TGTGCCAGCAGCGCGGACCAGAGGGGCAATCAGCCCCAGCATTTT | CASSADQRGNQPQHF
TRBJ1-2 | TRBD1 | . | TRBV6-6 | TGTGCCAGCAGCTCTAAACTACAGGGGTACTGGGGCTCCTTCGATGGCTACACCTTC | CASSSKLQGYWGSFDGYTF
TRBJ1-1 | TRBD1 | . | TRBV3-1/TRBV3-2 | TGTGCCAGCAGCTCTAGGGACAGGGGGCCGAACACTGAAGCTTTCTTT | CASSSRDRGPNTEAFF
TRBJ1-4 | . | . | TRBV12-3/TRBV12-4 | TGTGCCAGCAGGACTAACGAAAAACTGTTTTTT | CASRTNEKLFF
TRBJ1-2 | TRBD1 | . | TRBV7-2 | TGTGCCAGCAGCCCACAGGGGGACTATGGCTACACCTTC | CASSPQGDYGYTF
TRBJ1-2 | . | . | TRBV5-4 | TGTGCCAGCAGCCTGGACAGTAGCTATGGCTACACCTTC | CASSLDSSYGYTF
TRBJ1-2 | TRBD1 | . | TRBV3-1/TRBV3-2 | TGTGCCAGCAGCCAGGGGACAGACCTCTTCCTAACGGGGAGCTATGGCTACACCTTC | CASSQGTDLFLTGSYGYTF
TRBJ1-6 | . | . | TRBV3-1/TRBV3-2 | TGTGCCAGCAGCGACATCGAGAGCTCCTATAATTCACCCCTCCACTTT | CASSDIESSYNSPLHF
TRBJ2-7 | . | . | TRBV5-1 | TGCGCCAGCAGCTTGGGGCGGGCTTCGGGGTCAAGGTACGAGCAGTACTTC | CASSLGRASGSRYEQYF